Sequencing of this T cell receptor beta chain was carried out in a study of shared clonotypes between healthy human individuals. Sequenced by immunoSEQ multiplex PCR; TCRdb stores in-frame clones only, minus some. The sample carries 950,000 to 1,200,000 clones, 70% to 85% recorded once. A word on this clone: Its antigen is unknown.

This CDR3 has 15 amino acids. The germline V gene encodes CDR1 MGHRA and CDR2 YSYEKL. Trimming left V 1 base short and J 4 bases short, with 13 bases between. Caucasian adults living in Nashville, Tennessee, provided all samples. Study-wide results and caveats: Rarefaction curves obtained for sorted subsets showed sequencing incomplete despite large depth.

The receptor was derived from a man between 18 and 35 years old in good health. Some clones in this sample may be carry-over from other donors' samples. The chain is built from TRBV4-1 and TRBJ1-2, with D perhaps TRBD1 (5 bases). The sample was memory CD4+ T cells from PBMCs. As to subset: CD45RA-negative fraction. This CDR3 is CASSQGDRQSYGYTF. Written as DNA, the CDR3 is TGCGCCAGCAGCCAAGGGGATAGACAGAGCTATGGCTACACCTTC.